This section outlines one T cell receptor (beta chain) sequence together with its context. This clonotype was seen once. Its antigen target is currently unknown. No much larger clone is present one base from it, and per-base qualities are unavailable. One read is thin evidence. The CDR3 runs 13 amino acids, cysteine and phenylalanine included. Just CDR3 DNA is preserved here, 39 bases in frame from base 1. In the germline V gene, CDR1 corresponds to SQVTM and CDR2 to ANQGSEA. TCR beta CDR3 regions were amplified from RNA transcripts. The first round of RT-PCR for the TCR CDR3 was performed with the HTBI primer set and the Qiagen OneStep RT-PCR kit. Libraries were constructed in a second round of multiplex PCR, after which size selection and purification were performed. Libraries were sequenced paired-end with 100 bp reads on an Illumina HiSeq2000. The study's own analysis went as follows. Raw data were processed with SOAPnuke, discarding reads with adapters, uncalled bases, mean Phred below 15, or no exact constant-primer or identifier match. COPE v1.2.5 was used to merge the high-quality paired reads, and each unique nucleotide sequence was defined as a clonotype. MiTCR v1.1 was used to align the clonotypes against IMGT TRBV, TRBD and TRBJ reference segments. Analysis was restricted to V-J combinations with a frequency above 0.0001, which covered roughly 99% of repertoires. A TCS score was defined as the ratio between F50 (clonal expansion) and ExV (chaos), using BLOSUM62-based TCRdist between CDR3 peptides within each V-J. Welch's t-statistics and random forest reduced fewer than 550 V-J features to roughly 13, which were used in a naive Bayes classifier (R e1071). Thyroid-blood repertoire similarity was quantified with the Morisita-Horn index. TCRdb applied fastp at Q25 and MiXCR to the public reads, then kept only in-frame beta chains. Every distinct CDR3 protein forms one entry, paired with its most common genes and DNA. These V and J calls are TCRdb output, not the study's own analysis. In all, the sample holds roughly 840,000 distinct CDR3 sequences, and around 39% of those were seen once. 8% to 9% of the sample is in the top ten clones.

This sample is drawn from a study of T cells in Graves' hyperthyroidism and ophthalmopathy (dated by TCRdb to between 2018 and 2020). At the level of the whole study: Peripheral blood was sampled at the time of initial diagnosis, prior to any treatment. To identify TCR V-J signatures that set the groups apart, the researchers used a discovery cohort of more than 95 patients, made up of roughly 45 with Graves' ophthalmopathy and 55 to 65 with stable Graves' hyperthyroidism. Whether ophthalmopathy could be predicted prospectively was tested in an independent validation cohort made up of under 20 hyperthyroidism patients plus 17 patients who later progressed to ophthalmopathy. The 100 discovery patients were randomly split 7:3 into training and test sets. The study also compared thyroid tissue and blood T-cell repertoires from several Graves' hyperthyroidism patients. After blood sampling, hyperthyroidism patients were treated with methimazole at a starting dose of 30 mg daily, and ophthalmopathy patients were treated with high-dose intravenous methylprednisolone. The paper reports TCR Vbeta CDR3 sequencing of about 140 peripheral blood samples: under 45 ophthalmopathy, some 80 hyperthyroidism and 17 progressor patients.

The full study reports these points: In cross-validation, a model built on a 13 V-J signature told ophthalmopathy apart from stable hyperthyroidism with approximately 90% sensitivity and roughly 82% specificity, and in testing the same model reached 80%/75%. Sample size was not statistically predetermined, and blinding of investigators to group allocation was not performed. Most expanded thyroid clonotypes (frequency above 0.001) were also detected in blood, a finding suggesting that blood repertoires may reflect thyroid immune responses. In validation, progression to ophthalmopathy was predicted by the model with about 70% sensitivity and 72.22% specificity, a median of roughly six months before onset.

Stable Graves' hyperthyroidism was defined as no progression to ophthalmopathy during 18 months of follow-up. The hyperthyroidism patients were between 18 and 65 years old and newly diagnosed, with a disease duration of less than 2 months. The study excluded patients with uncontrolled infections, other autoimmune diseases, pregnancy or lactation. Clinical symptoms, serum thyroxine and TRAb, thyroid ultrasound, and orbital computed tomography formed the basis for the diagnoses. PBMCs were isolated from about 9.1 ml of fresh peripheral blood by Ficoll-Paque density gradient centrifugation. Total RNA was extracted using Trizol reagent, and RNA quality was assessed on an Agilent 2100 Bioanalyzer.

The origin of this receptor is a young man with Graves' hyperthyroidism. The V and J segments used are TRBV29-1 and TRBJ1-6; TRBD1 aligns with 8 central bases. The sequencing sample was made of blood. CDR3 region: CSLGQGVDSPLHF. The nucleotides are TGCAGTTTAGGACAGGGAGTGGATTCACCCCTCCACTTT.